This is a list of T cell receptor beta chains from one sample in a study of immune evolution from preneoplasia to lung adenocarcinoma. TCRdb keeps only in-frame clones here, not all; method: immunoSEQ multiplex PCR. The sample yields about 4,000 clones, more than 65% seen once. Specimen: FFPE minimally invasive lung adenocarcinoma tissue. These receptors were obtained from a person aged 45 to 69 with lung adenocarcinoma. CDR3s include the opening cysteine and the closing phenylalanine or tryptophan. Fields, in order: V gene, clone size, J gene, D gene, CDR3 length, CDR3 protein, CDR3 DNA. The D gene is left open where the match is weak. Some rows mark clone size as missing; the rest say once, few, many or name a class of expanded clone.

>TRBV5-1|.|TRBJ2-7|.|15
CASSLGAGFTYEQYF
TGCGCCAGCAGCTTGGGAGCAGGGTTCACCTACGAGCAGTACTTC
>TRBV9|.|TRBJ2-7|.|10
CARGGGEQYF
TGTGCCAGGGGCGGCGGCGAGCAGTACTTC
>TRBV7-2|once|TRBJ1-5|.|14
CASSLKGYNQPQHF
TGTGCCAGCAGCTTAAAAGGTTACAATCAGCCCCAGCATTTT
>TRBV19|few|TRBJ1-6|TRBD1|15
CASSIPTGYNSPLHF
TGTGCCAGTAGTATTCCGACAGGGTATAATTCACCCCTCCACTTT
>TRBV15|.|TRBJ2-1|.|15
CATSRAGVGLNEQFF
TGTGCCACCAGCAGAGCAGGGGTAGGCTTGAATGAGCAGTTCTTC
>TRBV7-6|.|TRBJ1-2|TRBD1|15
CASSLNGTGGYGYTF
TGTGCCAGCAGCTTAAACGGGACAGGGGGCTATGGCTACACCTTC
>TRBV5-6|few|TRBJ1-4|.|15
CASSDSGGANEKLFF
TGTGCCAGCAGCGATTCGGGTGGTGCTAATGAAAAACTGTTTTTT
>TRBV7-2|.|TRBJ2-1|.|14
CASSLGGRNNEQFF
TGTGCCAGCAGCTTGGGCGGTAGAAACAATGAGCAGTTCTTC
>TRBV19|.|TRBJ2-1|TRBD2|19
CASKKGASGRASSYNEQFF
TGTGCCAGTAAAAAGGGGGCTAGCGGGAGGGCATCCTCCTACAATGAGCAGTTCTTC
>TRBV7-9|.|TRBJ1-1|TRBD1|13
CASSPDRVIEAFF
TGTGCCAGCAGCCCCGACAGGGTTATTGAAGCTTTCTTT
>TRBV6-6|.|TRBJ2-4|TRBD2|15
CASSPSGLAKNIQYF
TGTGCCAGCAGTCCTAGCGGCCTAGCCAAAAACATTCAGTACTTC
>TRBV5-5|.|TRBJ1-3|TRBD1|16
CASSLEGTDSGNTIYF
TGTGCCAGCAGCTTGGAGGGGACAGACTCTGGAAACACCATATATTTT
>TRBV15|.|TRBJ2-1|.|13
CATSRVVGNEQFF
TGTGCCACCAGCAGAGTAGTAGGTAATGAGCAGTTCTTC
>TRBV7-2|.|TRBJ2-2|.|15
CASSPRAAWMGELFF
TGTGCCAGCAGCCCCCGAGCCGCTTGGATGGGGGAGCTGTTTTTT
>TRBV5-4|.|TRBJ2-5|TRBD2|17
CASSLMGDSGGPETQYF
TGTGCCAGCAGCTTGATGGGGGATAGCGGGGGGCCAGAGACCCAGTACTTC
>TRBV7-2|few|TRBJ2-7|.|11
CASSLDYEQYF
TGTGCCAGCAGCTTAGACTACGAGCAGTACTTC
>TRBV27|once|TRBJ2-2|.|13
CASSDRAYGELFF
TGTGCCAGCAGCGACCGCGCGTACGGGGAGCTGTTTTTT
>TRBV25-1|.|TRBJ2-6|.|13
CASSRSGANVLTF
TGTGCCAGCAGCCGCTCTGGGGCCAACGTCCTGACTTTC
>TRBV7-2|.|TRBJ2-3|TRBD1|15
CASSKQGGGTDTQYF
TGTGCCAGCAGCAAGCAAGGGGGCGGCACAGATACGCAGTATTTT
>TRBV6-6|.|TRBJ2-7|.|11
CASRDSYEQYF
TGTGCCAGCAGAGACAGCTACGAGCAGTACTTC
>TRBV5-4|.|TRBJ1-2|TRBD1|14
CASSARQGDYGYTF
TGTGCCAGCAGCGCCCGACAGGGGGACTATGGCTACACCTTC
>TRBV30|large|TRBJ1-5|.|15
CAWSTNNQGHQPQHF
TGTGCCTGGAGTACTAACAATCAGGGGCACCAGCCCCAGCATTTT
>TRBV19|few|TRBJ1-6|.|14
CASSTDRRGTPLHF
TGTGCCAGTAGTACTGACAGGCGAGGTACCCCCCTCCACTTT
>TRBV12-2|.|TRBJ2-1|.|17
CASRFWTSGSPYNEQFF
TGTGCAAGTCGCTTTTGGACTAGCGGGAGCCCCTACAATGAGCAGTTCTTC
>TRBV10-3|.|TRBJ2-1|.|14
CAISERTGHNEQFF
TGTGCCATCAGTGAAAGGACGGGCCACAATGAGCAGTTCTTC
>TRBV6-5|.|TRBJ1-3|.|15
CASSLNDRIGNTIYF
TGTGCCAGCAGCCTTAACGACAGGATCGGAAACACCATATATTTT
>TRBV1|.|TRBJ2-2|.|13
CTSTQTGTGELFF
TGCACCAGCACCCAAACAGGCACCGGGGAGCTGTTTTTT
>TRBV27|.|TRBJ2-7|.|12
CASSLFSYEQYF
TGTGCCAGCAGTTTATTTTCCTACGAGCAGTACTTC
>TRBV7-3|.|TRBJ1-6|.|13
CASSLDYNSPLHF
TGTGCCAGCAGCTTAGACTATAATTCACCCCTCCACTTT
>TRBV4-2|.|TRBJ1-2|.|19
CASSQDKVWTAMTNYGYTF
TGTGCCAGCAGCCAAGATAAGGTTTGGACAGCAATGACTAACTATGGCTACACCTTC
>TRBV6-5|few|TRBJ1-1|TRBD1|13
CATVGQVNTEAFF
TGTGCCACCGTAGGACAGGTGAACACTGAAGCTTTCTTT
>TRBV7-2|.|TRBJ1-1|.|14
CASSPQRTRGEAFF
TGTGCCAGCAGCCCTCAACGGACACGGGGTGAAGCTTTCTTT
>TRBV5-4|few|TRBJ1-2|TRBD1|15
CASSDWDRRSAPHTF
TGTGCCAGCAGCGACTGGGACAGGCGCTCCGCCCCCCACACCTTC
>TRBV28|.|TRBJ2-7|TRBD2|15
CASSLRGTSVREQYF
TGTGCCAGCAGTTTAAGAGGGACTAGCGTCCGCGAGCAGTACTTC
>TRBV18|.|TRBJ1-4|.|15
CASSPVYRSGEKLFF
TGTGCCAGCTCACCAGTGTATCGGTCCGGTGAAAAACTGTTTTTT
>TRBV9|.|TRBJ1-4|TRBD1|16
CASSVSLGQENEKLFF
TGTGCCAGCAGCGTTTCTCTTGGACAGGAGAATGAAAAACTGTTTTTT
>TRBV19|.|TRBJ2-3|.|14
CASSRGAGTDTQYF
TGTGCCAGTAGTAGGGGGGCGGGCACAGATACGCAGTATTTT
>TRBV28|once|TRBJ2-1|.|15
CASNRPATGPNEQFF
TGTGCCAGCAACCGGCCCGCGACCGGTCCCAATGAGCAGTTCTTC
>TRBV5-4|.|TRBJ2-1|.|15
CASSLDNGRYNEQFF
TGTGCCAGCAGCTTGGATAACGGACGGTACAATGAGCAGTTCTTC
>TRBV27|.|TRBJ2-5|TRBD2|16
CASKKEAGGVEETQYF
TGTGCCAGCAAAAAGGAGGCGGGAGGGGTGGAAGAGACCCAGTACTTC
>TRBV5-1|.|TRBJ2-3|TRBD2|14
CASSPGRESDTQYF
TGCGCCAGCAGCCCTGGGCGGGAGTCAGATACGCAGTATTTT
>TRBV28|.|TRBJ1-1|.|14
CASSKAGLTLNAFF
TGTGCCAGCAGTAAGGCAGGGCTGACACTGAATGCTTTCTTT
>TRBV9|.|TRBJ2-3|.|15
CASSVESWGTDTQYF
TGTGCCAGCAGCGTAGAATCGTGGGGCACAGATACGCAGTATTTT
>TRBV19|once|TRBJ2-4|.|19
CASSMTARGSPVAKNIQYF
TGTGCCAGTAGTATGACTGCTCGGGGCTCTCCGGTAGCCAAAAACATTCAGTACTTC
>TRBV28|.|TRBJ2-7|TRBD2|14
CASSAGLAGDEQYF
TGTGCCAGCAGTGCAGGCCTAGCGGGCGACGAGCAGTACTTC
>TRBV29-1|.|TRBJ2-3|TRBD2|12
CSVDIAGDTQYF
TGCAGCGTGGACATAGCGGGAGATACGCAGTATTTT
>TRBV19|.|TRBJ2-1|.|15
CASSIGGEYYNEQFF
TGTGCCAGTAGTATTGGGGGTGAATACTACAATGAGCAGTTCTTC
>TRBV6-4|.|TRBJ2-1|TRBD2|15
CASSELAGTNNEQFF
TGTGCCAGCAGTGAGTTAGCGGGGACAAACAATGAGCAGTTCTTC
>TRBV7-2|.|TRBJ2-1|.|13
CASSPGPWNEQFF
TGTGCCAGCTCTCCAGGACCTTGGAATGAGCAGTTCTTC
>TRBV6-6|once|TRBJ2-3|.|13
CASTDRNTDTQYF
TGTGCCAGCACTGACAGGAACACAGATACGCAGTATTTT
>TRBV2|.|TRBJ1-4|TRBD1|14
CASSVGQNNEKLFF
TGTGCCAGCAGTGTGGGACAGAATAATGAAAAACTGTTTTTT
>TRBV5-4|.|TRBJ1-3|.|13
CASAQFSGNTIYF
TGTGCCAGCGCCCAGTTCTCTGGAAACACCATATATTTT
>TRBV30|.|TRBJ2-2|.|12
CAQIPEGGELFF
TGTGCTCAAATTCCCGAGGGCGGGGAGCTGTTTTTT